What follows describes a single TCR beta chain. The antigen is undetermined. The V end was cut by 3 bases, the J end by 0 bases, with 2 bases between. CDR1 is KGHSH, CDR2 LQKENI, per germline. The CDR3 has 13 amino acids. This sample is part of a study of T-cell memory formation after mild COVID-19. Study observations and caveats: In pre-infection memory, a portion of responding clones appeared, which suggested that cross-reactive memory joined.

TCRdb re-called the 5' RACE reads with MiXCR, one entry per CDR3 protein. Of tens of thousands of distinct CDR3 sequences listed, roughly 7.2% are singletons. Sequences were obtained from PBMCs or a T cell subset sorted from them (not recorded which). The source is an adult who had mild COVID-19 (a few samples of this study predate the infection). Cell type and time point are not known. The V and J genes are TRBV18 and TRBJ1-4; D call uncertain. The CDR3 DNA reads as TGTGCCAGCTCACCTGCAACTAATGAAAAACTGTTTTTT. Amino acid sequence: CASSPATNEKLFF.